The 13 T cell receptor beta chains below were found in one sample sequenced in a study of cytomegalovirus exposure and HLA in healthy donors. PCR used 60 Vbeta primers and 13 Jbeta primers. Libraries were prepared by immunoSEQ multiplex PCR; TCRdb keeps only in-frame clonotypes and omits some of them. Among about 200,000 clones, roughly four fifths were seen once, and the ten largest hold approximately 2.1%. Sequencing was carried out using PBMCs. The receptors here all came from a man aged 25 to 45 in good health and CMV-seronegative.

The rearrangement links TRBV7-9 to TRBJ2-1, with TRBD1 as a possible D gene (5 bases). V lost 10 bases and J 2 bases, leaving 15 bases between the germline ends. Germline V gives CDR1 SEHNR, CDR2 FQNEAQ (reference sequence). This CDR3 contains 14 residues. The CDR3 DNA reads TGTGCCACCGTTTCTGGGGCTGCCTACAATGAGCAGTTCTTC. This encodes CATVSGAAYNEQFF.

The chain is built from TRBV5-4 and TRBJ1-1; D is unclear. The CDR3 extends over 14 amino acids. V was pared by 0 bases and J by 4 bases, with 10 bases between. Germline CDR1 SGHNT, CDR2 YYREEE (reference sequence). The DNA for the CDR3 is TGTGCCAGCAGCTTGGGGGCGGGGAGCACTGAAGCTTTCTTT. It translates to CASSLGAGSTEAFF.

This chain links TRBV2 with TRBJ1-4; D gene ambiguous. V lost 7 bases to trimming and J lost 0 bases, with 12 bases between them. This CDR3 contains 15 residues. In germline, CDR1 is SNHLY, CDR2 FYNNEI. This CDR3 is CASKFEGATNEKLFF. The CDR3 bases are TGTGCCAGCAAATTCGAGGGTGCAACTAATGAAAAACTGTTTTTT.

The chain carries TRBV6-1 and TRBJ2-7; D is perhaps TRBD1 (6 bases). Germline V gene sequence: CDR1 MNHNS, CDR2 SASEGT. Trimming removed 2 bases from V and 3 bases from J, with 23 bases in between. This CDR3 is 18 amino acids long. As DNA, the CDR3 is TGTGCCAGCAGTGAAAAAGATAGTAGGGCAGGGACAATCTACGAGCAGTACTTC. This translates into CASSEKDSRAGTIYEQYF.

The count of this clone is one. This sequence joins TRBV23-1 and TRBJ1-2, with a tentative D call TRBD1 (6 bases). TRBV23-1 falls under the ORF class, with uncertain function. The ends were cut back, 4 bases at V and 4 bases at J, with 16 bases in the middle. The CDR3 is 15 amino acids. The CDR3 loop reads CASSRGGGQRYGYTF. The CDR3 DNA follows: TGCGCCAGCAGTCGAGGAGGCGGACAGCGCTATGGCTACACCTTC.

The chain links TRBV2 to TRBJ1-2, with 9 bases aligning to TRBD1. Germline-derived CDR1 and CDR2 are SNHLY and FYNNEI. V shed 6 bases, J shed 8 bases, and the junction held 10 bases outside the gene matches. CDR3 length: 14 amino acids. CDR3 bases: TGTGCCAGCAGCCCGGGACAGGGAAGAAGCGGCTACACCTTC. Translation gives CASSPGQGRSGYTF.

This chain links TRBV9 with TRBJ2-5, with D possibly TRBD2 on 5 matching bases. V dropped 0 bases and J dropped 2 bases, with 17 bases sitting between them. The CDR3 loop spans 17 amino acids. Looked up from germline, CDR1 is SGDLS and CDR2 is YYNGEE. The CDR3 nucleotides read TGTGCCAGCAGCGTAGACCCACGGGAAGCTACTCAAGAGACCCAGTACTTC. This gives the protein CASSVDPREATQETQYF. Filled out from reference TRBV9 and TRBJ2-5, the complete variable domain reads DSGVTQTPKHLITATGQRVTLRCSPRSGDLSVYWYQQSLDQGLQFLIQYYNGEERAKGNILERFSAQQFPDLHSELNLSSLELGDSALYFCASSVDPREATQETQYFGPGTRLLVL.

The chain recombines TRBV28 with TRBJ1-3, with TRBD1 identical over 7 bases. This CDR3 comprises 15 residues. The V gene's germline CDR1 is MDHEN and CDR2 SYDVKM. V shed 6 bases, J shed 2 bases, and the junction held 7 bases outside the gene matches. The CDR3 DNA reads TGTGCCAGCAGGATCCAGGGGGAAGCTGGAAACACCATATATTTT. Encoded protein: CASRIQGEAGNTIYF.

The chain has TRBV27 and TRBJ2-1; possibly TRBD1 for D (6 bases). This CDR3 has 15 amino acids. V was shortened by 7 bases and J by 8 bases, with 21 bases between the two germline ends. Germline lookup yields CDR1 MNHEY and CDR2 SMNVEV (reference sequence). CDR3: CASIPKGVKGDEQFF. The DNA of the CDR3 is TGTGCCAGCATCCCTAAGGGTGTGAAGGGGGATGAGCAGTTCTTC.

The chain is built from TRBV4-1 and TRBJ2-3; 7 nucleotides line up with TRBD1. V was clipped by 1 base and J by 1 base; unmatched bases: 11. CDR3 size: 18 residues. The germline V gene has CDR1 MGHRA and CDR2 YSYEKL. CDR3 nucleotide sequence: TGCGCCAGCAGCCAAGTTTCGGCCGCGACAGGGCGCACAGATACGCAGTATTTT. Translation: CASSQVSAATGRTDTQYF.

The rearrangement joins TRBV2 to TRBJ1-4; 7 positions match TRBD1. Trimming removed 6 bases from V and 14 bases from J; junction bases left unmatched: 21. This CDR3 has 16 residues. Germline CDR1 SNHLY, CDR2 FYNNEI. The CDR3 coding sequence is TGTGCCAGCAGCCAATTTAAACAGGGGCCGCCCGGCTACCTGTTTTTT. It codes for CASSQFKQGPPGYLFF.

V is TRBV19 and J is TRBJ2-3; D perhaps matches TRBD2 (6 bases). Germline CDR1 reads LNHDA; CDR2 reads SQIVND (reference sequence). This CDR3 is 15 amino acids long. Trimming removed 4 bases from V and 2 bases from J, with 13 bases in between. As DNA, the CDR3 is TGTGCCAGTAGTACCCGGGACTCACCCACAGATACGCAGTATTTT. Its protein is CASSTRDSPTDTQYF.

The genes are TRBV2 and TRBJ2-5, with 10 bases fitting TRBD2. Germline V gene sequence: CDR1 SNHLY, CDR2 FYNNEI. This CDR3 is built from 17 residues. V lost 0 bases and J lost 0; bases outside the gene matches: 4. Here the CDR3 DNA reads TGTGCCAGCAGTGAAGCGCTACTAGCGGGGCACCAAGAGACCCAGTACTTC. Encoded protein: CASSEALLAGHQETQYF.